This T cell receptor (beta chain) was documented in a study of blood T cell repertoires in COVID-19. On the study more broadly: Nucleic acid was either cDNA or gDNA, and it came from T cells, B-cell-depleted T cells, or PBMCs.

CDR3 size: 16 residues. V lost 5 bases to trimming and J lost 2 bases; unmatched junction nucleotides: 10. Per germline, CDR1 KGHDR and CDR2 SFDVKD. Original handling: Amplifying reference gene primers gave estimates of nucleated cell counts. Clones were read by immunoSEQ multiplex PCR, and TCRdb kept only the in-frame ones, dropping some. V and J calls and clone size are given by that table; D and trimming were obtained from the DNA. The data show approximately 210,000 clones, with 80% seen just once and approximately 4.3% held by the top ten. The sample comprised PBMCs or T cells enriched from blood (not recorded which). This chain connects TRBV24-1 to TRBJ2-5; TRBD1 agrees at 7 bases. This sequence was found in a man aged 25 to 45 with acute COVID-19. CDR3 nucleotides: TGTGCCACCAGTGGCGACAGGGACATCGGACAAGAGACCCAGTACTTC. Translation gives CATSGDRDIGQETQYF.